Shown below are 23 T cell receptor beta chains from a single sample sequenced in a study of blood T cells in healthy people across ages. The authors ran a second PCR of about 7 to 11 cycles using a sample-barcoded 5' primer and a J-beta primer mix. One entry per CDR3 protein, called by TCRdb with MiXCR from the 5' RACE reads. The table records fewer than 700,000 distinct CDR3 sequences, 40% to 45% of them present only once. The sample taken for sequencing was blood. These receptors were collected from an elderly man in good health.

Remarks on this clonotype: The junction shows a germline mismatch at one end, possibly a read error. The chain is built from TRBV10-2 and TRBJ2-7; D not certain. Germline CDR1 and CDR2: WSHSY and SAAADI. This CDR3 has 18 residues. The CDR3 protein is CTSSDRRRKQSGSYKQYF. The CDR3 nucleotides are TGCACCAGCAGTGATCGGCGGCGGAAACAATCCGGCTCCTACAAGCAGTACTTC.

CDR3 nucleotide sequence: TGTGCCAGCAGCCCGGAGTTTCTAGCTATGAGGGGCGAGACCCAGTACTTC. Translated: CASSPEFLAMRGETQYF. This sequence joins TRBV5-5 and TRBJ2-5; D may match TRBD1 or TRBD2 (5 bases each). Germline CDR1 SGHKS, CDR2 YYEKEE (reference sequence). V lost 4 bases and J 5 bases, leaving 24 bases between the germline ends. The CDR3 runs to 17 residues.

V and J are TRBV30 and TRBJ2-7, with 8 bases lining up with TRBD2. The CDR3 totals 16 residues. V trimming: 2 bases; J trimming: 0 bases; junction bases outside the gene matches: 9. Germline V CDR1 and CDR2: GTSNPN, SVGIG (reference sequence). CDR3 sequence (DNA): TGTGCCTGGAGTTATTCTAGCGGGCTGCTCTCCTACGAGCAGTACTTC. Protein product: CAWSYSSGLLSYEQYF. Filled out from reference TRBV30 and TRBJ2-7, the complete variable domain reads SQTIHQWPATLVQPVGSPLSLECTVEGTSNPNLYWYRQAAGRGLQLLFYSVGIGQISSEVPQNLSASRPQDRQFILSSKKLLLSDSGFYLCAWSYSSGLLSYEQYFGPGTRLTVT.

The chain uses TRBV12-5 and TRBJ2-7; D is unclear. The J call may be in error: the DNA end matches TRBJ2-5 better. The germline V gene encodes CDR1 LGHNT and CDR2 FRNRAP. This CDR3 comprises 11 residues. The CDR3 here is CASGPGETQYF. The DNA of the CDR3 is TGTGCTAGTGGCCCCGGGGAGACCCAGTACTTC.

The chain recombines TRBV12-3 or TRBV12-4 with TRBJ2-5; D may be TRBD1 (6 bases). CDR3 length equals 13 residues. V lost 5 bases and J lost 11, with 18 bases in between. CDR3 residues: CASSLLRGNEQYF. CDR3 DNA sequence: TGTGCCAGCAGTCTCCTCAGGGGAAATGAGCAGTACTTC.

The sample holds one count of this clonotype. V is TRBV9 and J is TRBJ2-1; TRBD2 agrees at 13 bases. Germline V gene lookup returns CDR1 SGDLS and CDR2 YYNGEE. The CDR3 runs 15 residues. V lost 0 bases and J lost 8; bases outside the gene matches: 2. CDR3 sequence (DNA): TGTGCCAGCAGCGTAGTAACTAGCGGGAGGGATGAGCAGTTCTTC. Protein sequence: CASSVVTSGRDEQFF.

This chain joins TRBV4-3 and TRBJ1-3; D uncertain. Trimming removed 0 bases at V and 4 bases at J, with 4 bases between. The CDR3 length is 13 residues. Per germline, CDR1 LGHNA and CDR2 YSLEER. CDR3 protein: CASSQDQGNTIYF. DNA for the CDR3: TGCGCCAGCAGCCAAGATCAGGGAAACACCATATATTTT.

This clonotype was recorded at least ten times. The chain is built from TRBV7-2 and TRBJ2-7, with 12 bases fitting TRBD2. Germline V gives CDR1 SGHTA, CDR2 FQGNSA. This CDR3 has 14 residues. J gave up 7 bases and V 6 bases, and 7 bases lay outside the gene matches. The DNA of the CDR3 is TGTGCCAGCAGTCTAGCGGGAGGGCCGGGAGAGCAGTACTTC. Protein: CASSLAGGPGEQYF.

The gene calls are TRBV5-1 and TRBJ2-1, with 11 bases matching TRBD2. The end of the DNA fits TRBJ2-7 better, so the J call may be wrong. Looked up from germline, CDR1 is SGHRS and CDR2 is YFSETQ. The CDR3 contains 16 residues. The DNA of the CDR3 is TGCGCCAGCAGCTTTAGCGGGGGGGCCCCCTACAATGAGCAGTACTTC. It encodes CASSFSGGAPYNEQYF.

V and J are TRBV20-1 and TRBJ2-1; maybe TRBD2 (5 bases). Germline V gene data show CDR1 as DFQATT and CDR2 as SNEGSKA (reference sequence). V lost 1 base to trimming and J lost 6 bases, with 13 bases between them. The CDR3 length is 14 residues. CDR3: CSARGEPLGNEQFF. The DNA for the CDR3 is TGCAGTGCTAGAGGGGAGCCCCTTGGCAATGAGCAGTTCTTC.

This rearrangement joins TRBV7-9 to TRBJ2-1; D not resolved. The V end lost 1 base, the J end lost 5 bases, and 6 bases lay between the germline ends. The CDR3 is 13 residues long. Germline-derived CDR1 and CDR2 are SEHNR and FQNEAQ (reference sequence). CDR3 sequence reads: CASSLVGDNEQFF. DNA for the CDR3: TGTGCCAGCAGCTTAGTGGGTGACAATGAGCAGTTCTTC.

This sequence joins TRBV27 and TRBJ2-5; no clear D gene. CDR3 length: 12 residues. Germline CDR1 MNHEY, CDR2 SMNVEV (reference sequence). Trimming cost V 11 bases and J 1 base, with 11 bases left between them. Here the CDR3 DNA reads TGTGCCGGCACCCCTACCCAAGAGACCCAGTACTTC. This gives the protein CAGTPTQETQYF.

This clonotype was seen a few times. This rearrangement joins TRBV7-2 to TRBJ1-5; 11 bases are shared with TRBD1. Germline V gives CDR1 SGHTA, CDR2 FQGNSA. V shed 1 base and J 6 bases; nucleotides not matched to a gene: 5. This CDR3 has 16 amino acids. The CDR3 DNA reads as TGTGCCAGCAGCTTAGGTGGGACAGGGGGTAGTCAGCCCCAGCATTTT. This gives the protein CASSLGGTGGSQPQHF.

CDR3 sequence: CASSNRQGVAKNIQYF. The CDR3 DNA reads TGTGCCAGTAGTAACCGACAGGGGGTAGCCAAAAACATTCAGTACTTC. The chain uses TRBV19 and TRBJ2-4, with 9 bases matching TRBD1. This CDR3 comprises 16 residues. The germline gives CDR1 LNHDA, CDR2 SQIVND (reference sequence). The ends lost 4 bases at V and 0 bases at J; junction bases unmatched: 4.

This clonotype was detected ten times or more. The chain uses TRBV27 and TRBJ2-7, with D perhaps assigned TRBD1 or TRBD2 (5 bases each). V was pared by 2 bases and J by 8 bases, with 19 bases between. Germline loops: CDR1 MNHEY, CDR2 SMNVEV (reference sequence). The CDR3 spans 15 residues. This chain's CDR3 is CASSLTGTTPSQQYF. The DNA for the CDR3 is TGTGCCAGCAGTTTAACGGGGACGACCCCCTCCCAGCAGTACTTC.

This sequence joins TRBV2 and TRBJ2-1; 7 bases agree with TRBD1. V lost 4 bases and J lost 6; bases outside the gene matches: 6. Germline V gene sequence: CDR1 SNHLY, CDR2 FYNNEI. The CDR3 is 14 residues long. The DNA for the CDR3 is TGTGCCAGCAGTGGCGGACAGGCGCTCAATGAGCAGTTCTTC. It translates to CASSGGQALNEQFF.

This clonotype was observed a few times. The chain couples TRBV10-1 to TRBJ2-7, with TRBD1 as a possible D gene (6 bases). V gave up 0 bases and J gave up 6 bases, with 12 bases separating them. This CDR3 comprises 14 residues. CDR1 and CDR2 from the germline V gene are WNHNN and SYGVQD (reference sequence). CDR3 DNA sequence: TGCGCCAGCAGTGAGTCTGGACAGAGAGGCGAGCAGTACTTC. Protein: CASSESGQRGEQYF.

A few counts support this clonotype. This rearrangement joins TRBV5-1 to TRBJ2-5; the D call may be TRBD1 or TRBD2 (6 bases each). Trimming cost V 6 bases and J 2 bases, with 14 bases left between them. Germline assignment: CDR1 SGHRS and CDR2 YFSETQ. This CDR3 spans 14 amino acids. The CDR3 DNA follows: TGCGCCAGCACCCGAAGGGGGGAACAAGAGACCCAGTACTTC. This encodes CASTRRGEQETQYF.

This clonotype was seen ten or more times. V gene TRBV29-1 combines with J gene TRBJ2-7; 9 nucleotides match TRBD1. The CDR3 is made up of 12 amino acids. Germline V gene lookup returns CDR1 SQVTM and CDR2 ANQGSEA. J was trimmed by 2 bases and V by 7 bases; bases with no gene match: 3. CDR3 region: CSGRTGAYEQYF. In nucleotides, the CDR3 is TGCAGCGGGCGGACAGGGGCCTACGAGCAGTACTTC.

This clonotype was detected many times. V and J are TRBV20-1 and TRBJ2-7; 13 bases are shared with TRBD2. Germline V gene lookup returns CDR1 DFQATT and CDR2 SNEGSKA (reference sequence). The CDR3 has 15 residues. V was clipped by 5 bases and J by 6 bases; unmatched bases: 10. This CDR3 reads CSAWTSGSIGGEQYF. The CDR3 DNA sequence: TGCAGTGCTTGGACTAGCGGGAGTATCGGGGGCGAGCAGTACTTC.

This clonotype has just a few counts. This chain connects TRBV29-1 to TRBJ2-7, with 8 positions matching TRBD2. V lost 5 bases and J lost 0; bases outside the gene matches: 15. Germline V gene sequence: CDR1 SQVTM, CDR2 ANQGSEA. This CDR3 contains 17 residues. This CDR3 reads CSVLRGTSGGSSYEQYF. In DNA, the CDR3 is TGCAGCGTTCTTAGGGGCACTAGCGGAGGAAGCTCCTACGAGCAGTACTTC.

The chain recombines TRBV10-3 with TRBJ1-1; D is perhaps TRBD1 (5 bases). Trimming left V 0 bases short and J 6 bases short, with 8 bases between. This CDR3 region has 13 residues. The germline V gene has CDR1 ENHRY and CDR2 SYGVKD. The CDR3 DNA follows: TGTGCCATCAGTGAGTCGGGGCAACCTGAAGCTTTCTTT. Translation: CAISESGQPEAFF.

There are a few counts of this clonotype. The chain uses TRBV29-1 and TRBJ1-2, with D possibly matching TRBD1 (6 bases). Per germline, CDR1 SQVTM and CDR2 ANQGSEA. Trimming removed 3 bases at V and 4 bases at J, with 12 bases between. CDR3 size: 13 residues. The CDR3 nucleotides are TGCAGCGTTGATTCCGGGGGCGGCTATGGCTACACCTTC. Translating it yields CSVDSGGGYGYTF.